The TCR beta chain under discussion was sequenced for a study of T-cell reconstitution after alpha-beta-depleted transplantation in children. Overall study findings and caveats: The origin of high day-60 TCRbeta diversity in some patients lay in surviving recipient T cells and thymic progenitors. Expanded graft clones, several hundred of them, were reportedly the source of alpha-beta T cells about two months after transplant. A year had passed since transplant, and T-cell counts and diversity by then came mostly from newly produced T cells.

The CDR3 length is 14 residues. Germline-derived CDR1 and CDR2 are MDHEN and SYDVKM. V lost 4 bases and J lost 8, with 15 bases in between. Unique molecular identifiers were incorporated during preparation of the TCRbeta library. TCRdb used MiXCR to reprocess the PCR reads, holding one entry per CDR3 protein. The sample lists hundreds of thousands of distinct CDR3 sequences, around 23% occurring once. This clonotype has at least ten counts. Its cognate antigen is unknown. This chain joins TRBV28 and TRBJ1-5; no reliable D call. This sequence originates from a boy under two years old who had a stem cell transplant for acute myeloid leukemia, so the T cells may come from the graft donor. The sequencing here drew on PBMCs, mostly from graft donor cells, taken 360 days after TCRalphabeta/CD19-depleted stem cell transplant. CDR3 nucleotides: TGTGCCAGCAGTTCGGCCGGGGAATCGGAGCCCCAGCATTTT. Protein sequence: CASSSAGESEPQHF.